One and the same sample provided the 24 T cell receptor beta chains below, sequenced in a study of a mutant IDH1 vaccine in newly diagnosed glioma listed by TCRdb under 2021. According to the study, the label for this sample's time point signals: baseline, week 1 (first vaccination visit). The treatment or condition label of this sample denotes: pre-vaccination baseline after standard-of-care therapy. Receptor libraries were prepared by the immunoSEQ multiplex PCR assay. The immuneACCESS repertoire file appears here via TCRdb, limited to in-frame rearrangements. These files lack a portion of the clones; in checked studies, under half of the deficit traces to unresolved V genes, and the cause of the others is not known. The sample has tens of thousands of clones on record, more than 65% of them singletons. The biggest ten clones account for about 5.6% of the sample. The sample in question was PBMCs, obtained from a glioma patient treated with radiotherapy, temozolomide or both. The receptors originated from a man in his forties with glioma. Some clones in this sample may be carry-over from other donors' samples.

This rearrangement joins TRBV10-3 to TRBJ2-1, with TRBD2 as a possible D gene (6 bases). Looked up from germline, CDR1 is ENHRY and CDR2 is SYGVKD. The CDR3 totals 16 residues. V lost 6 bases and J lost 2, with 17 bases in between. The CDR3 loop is CAISHTRDSTYNEQFF. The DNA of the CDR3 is TGTGCCATCAGCCACACCCGGGACTCCACCTACAATGAGCAGTTCTTC.

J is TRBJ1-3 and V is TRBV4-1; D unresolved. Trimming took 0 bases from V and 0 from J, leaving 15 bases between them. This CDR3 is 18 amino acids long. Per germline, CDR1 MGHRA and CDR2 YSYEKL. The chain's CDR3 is CASSQDGAGFVSGNTIYF. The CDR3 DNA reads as TGCGCCAGCAGCCAAGATGGTGCAGGATTCGTCTCTGGAAACACCATATATTTT.

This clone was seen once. The CDR3 here is CAWSVPGEGEKLFF. CDR3 nucleotides: TGTGCCTGGAGTGTGCCCGGGGAAGGTGAAAAACTGTTTTTT. The V gene is TRBV30, the J gene TRBJ1-4; D is uncertain. The length of the CDR3 is 14 residues. The germline V and J ends were trimmed by 0 bases and 7 bases, with 12 bases remaining between them. Germline-derived CDR1 and CDR2 are GTSNPN and SVGIG (reference sequence).

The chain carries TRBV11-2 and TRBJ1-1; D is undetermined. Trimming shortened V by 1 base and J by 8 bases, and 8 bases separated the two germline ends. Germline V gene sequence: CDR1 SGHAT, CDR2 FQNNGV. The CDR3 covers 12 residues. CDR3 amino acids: CASSLASAEAFF. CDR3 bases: TGTGCCAGCAGCTTAGCGTCGGCGGAAGCTTTCTTT.

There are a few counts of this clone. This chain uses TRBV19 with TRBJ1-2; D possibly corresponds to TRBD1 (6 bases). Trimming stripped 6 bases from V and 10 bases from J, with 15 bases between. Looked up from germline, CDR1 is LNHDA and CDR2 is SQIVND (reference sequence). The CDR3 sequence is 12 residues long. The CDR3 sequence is CASSSGRGYYTF. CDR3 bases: TGTGCCAGTAGCTCTGGCAGGGGCTACTACACCTTC. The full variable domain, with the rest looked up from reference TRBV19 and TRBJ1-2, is DGGITQSPKYLFRKEGQNVTLSCEQNLNHDAMYWYRQDPGQGLRLIYYSQIVNDFQKGDIAEGYSVSREKKESFPLTVTSAQKNPTAFYLCASSSGRGYYTFGSGTRLTVV.

The CDR3: CASSGPTDTQYF. In DNA form, the CDR3 reads TGCGCCAGCAGTGGTCCCACAGATACGCAGTATTTT. The V gene is TRBV4-1, the J gene TRBJ2-3; D not resolved. Germline V lookup: CDR1 MGHRA, CDR2 YSYEKL. V dropped 6 bases and J dropped 2 bases, with 6 bases sitting between them. The CDR3 is made up of 12 amino acids.

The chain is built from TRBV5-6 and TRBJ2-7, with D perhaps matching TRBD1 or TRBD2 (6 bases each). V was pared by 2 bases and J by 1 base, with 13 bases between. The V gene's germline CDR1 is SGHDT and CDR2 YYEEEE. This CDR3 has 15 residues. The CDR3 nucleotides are TGTGCCAGCAGCTTACCGGGGGCCTCTTCCTACGAGCAGTACTTC. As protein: CASSLPGASSYEQYF.

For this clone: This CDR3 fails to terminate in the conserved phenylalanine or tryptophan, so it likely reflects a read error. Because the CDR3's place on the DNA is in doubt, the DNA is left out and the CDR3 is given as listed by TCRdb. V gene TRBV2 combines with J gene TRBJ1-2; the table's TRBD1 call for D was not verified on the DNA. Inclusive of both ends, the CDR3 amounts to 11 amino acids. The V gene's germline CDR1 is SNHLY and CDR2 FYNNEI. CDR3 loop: CASTDEGVLAL.

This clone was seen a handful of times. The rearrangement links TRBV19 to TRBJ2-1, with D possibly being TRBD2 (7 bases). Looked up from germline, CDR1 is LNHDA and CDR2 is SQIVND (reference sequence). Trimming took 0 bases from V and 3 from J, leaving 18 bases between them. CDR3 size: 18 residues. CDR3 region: CASSIDKSGGRYYNEQFF. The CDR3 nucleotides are TGTGCCAGTAGTATAGATAAGTCGGGGGGCAGGTACTACAATGAGCAGTTCTTC.

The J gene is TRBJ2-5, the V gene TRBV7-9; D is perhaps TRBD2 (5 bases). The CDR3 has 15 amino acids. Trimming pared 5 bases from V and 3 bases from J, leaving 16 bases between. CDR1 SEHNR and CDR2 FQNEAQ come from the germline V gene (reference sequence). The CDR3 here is CASSPATTLEETQYF. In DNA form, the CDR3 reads TGTGCCAGCAGCCCGGCGACTACATTAGAAGAGACCCAGTACTTC.

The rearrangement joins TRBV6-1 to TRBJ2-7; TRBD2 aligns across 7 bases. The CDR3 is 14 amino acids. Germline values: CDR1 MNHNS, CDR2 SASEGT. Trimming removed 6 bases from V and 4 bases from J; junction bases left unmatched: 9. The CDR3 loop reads CASSHGEGLYEQYF. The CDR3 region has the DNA TGTGCCAGCAGCCATGGGGAGGGATTATACGAGCAGTACTTC.

The CDR3 DNA reads TGTGCCAGTAGTATCGGGGTGGGAGGCGAGCAGTACTTC. Translating it yields CASSIGVGGEQYF. The rearrangement uses TRBV19 and TRBJ2-7, with D maybe TRBD2 (6 bases). The CDR3 is 13 amino acids. V gave up 3 bases and J gave up 6 bases, with 12 bases separating them. The V gene's germline CDR1 is LNHDA and CDR2 SQIVND (reference sequence).

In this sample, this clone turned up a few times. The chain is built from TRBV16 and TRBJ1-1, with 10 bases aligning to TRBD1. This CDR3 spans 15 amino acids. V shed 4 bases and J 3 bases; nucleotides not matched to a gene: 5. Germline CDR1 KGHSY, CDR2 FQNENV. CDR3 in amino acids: CASSPRTGGDTEAFF. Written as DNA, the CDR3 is TGTGCCAGCAGCCCTCGGACAGGGGGGGACACTGAAGCTTTCTTT. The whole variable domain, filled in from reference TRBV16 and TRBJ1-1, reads GEEVAQTPKHLVRGEGQKAKLYCAPIKGHSYVFWYQQVLKNEFKFLISFQNENVFDETGMPKERFSAKCLPNSPCSLEIQATKLEDSAVYFCASSPRTGGDTEAFFGQGTRLTVV.

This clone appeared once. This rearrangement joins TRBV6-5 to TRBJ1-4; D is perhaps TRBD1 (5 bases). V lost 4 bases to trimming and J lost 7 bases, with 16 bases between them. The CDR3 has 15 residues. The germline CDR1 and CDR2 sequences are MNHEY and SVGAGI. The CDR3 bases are TGTGCCAGCAGTTCGTTCACGGGGCCGTCTGAAAAACTGTTTTTT. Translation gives CASSSFTGPSEKLFF.

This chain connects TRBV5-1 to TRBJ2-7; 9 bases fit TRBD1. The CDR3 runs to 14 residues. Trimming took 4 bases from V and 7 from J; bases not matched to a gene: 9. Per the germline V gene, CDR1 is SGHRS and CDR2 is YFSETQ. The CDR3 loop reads CASSAGQGGLEQYF. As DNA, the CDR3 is TGCGCCAGCAGCGCGGGACAGGGAGGCCTGGAGCAGTACTTC.

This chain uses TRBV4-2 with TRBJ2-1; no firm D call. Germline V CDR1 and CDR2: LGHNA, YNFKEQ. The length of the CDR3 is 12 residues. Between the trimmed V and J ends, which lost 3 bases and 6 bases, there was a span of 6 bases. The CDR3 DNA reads TGTGCCAGCAGCCACGTCGTCAATGAGCAGTTCTTC. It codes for CASSHVVNEQFF.

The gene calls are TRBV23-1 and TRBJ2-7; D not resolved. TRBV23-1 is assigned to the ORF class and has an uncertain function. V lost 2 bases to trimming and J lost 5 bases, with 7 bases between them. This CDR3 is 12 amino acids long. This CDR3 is CASSQERDEQYF. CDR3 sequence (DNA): TGCGCCAGCAGTCAAGAAAGGGACGAGCAGTACTTC.

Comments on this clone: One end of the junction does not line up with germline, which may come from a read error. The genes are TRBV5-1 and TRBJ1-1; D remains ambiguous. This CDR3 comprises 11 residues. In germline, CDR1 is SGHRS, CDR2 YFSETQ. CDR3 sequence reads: CASRLDTEAFF. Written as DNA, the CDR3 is TGCGCCAGCAGATTGGACACTGAAGCTTTCTTT.

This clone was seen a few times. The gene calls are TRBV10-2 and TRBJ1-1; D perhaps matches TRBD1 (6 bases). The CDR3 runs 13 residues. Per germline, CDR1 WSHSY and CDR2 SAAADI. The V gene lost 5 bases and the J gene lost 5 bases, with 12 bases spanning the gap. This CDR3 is CASSLGGKTEAFF. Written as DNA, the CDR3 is TGCGCCAGCAGTTTAGGGGGAAAAACTGAAGCTTTCTTT.

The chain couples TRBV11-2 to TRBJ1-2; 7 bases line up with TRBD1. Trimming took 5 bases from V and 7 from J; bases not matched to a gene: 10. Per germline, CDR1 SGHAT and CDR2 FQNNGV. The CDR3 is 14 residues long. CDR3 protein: CASSSDRAGFGYTF. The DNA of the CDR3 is TGTGCCAGCAGCAGTGACAGGGCTGGTTTTGGCTACACCTTC.

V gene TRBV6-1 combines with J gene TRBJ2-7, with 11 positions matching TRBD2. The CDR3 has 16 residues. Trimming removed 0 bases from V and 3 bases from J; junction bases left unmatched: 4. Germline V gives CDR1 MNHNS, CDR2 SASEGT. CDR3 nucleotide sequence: TGTGCCAGCAGTGAAGCTGGGACTAGCGGACTCTACGAGCAGTACTTC. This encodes CASSEAGTSGLYEQYF.

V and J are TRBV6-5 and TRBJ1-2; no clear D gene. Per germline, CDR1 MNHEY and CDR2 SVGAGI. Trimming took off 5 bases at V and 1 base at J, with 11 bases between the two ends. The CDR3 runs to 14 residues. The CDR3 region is CASSSTNNNYGYTF. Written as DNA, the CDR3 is TGTGCCAGCAGTAGTACGAATAATAACTATGGCTACACCTTC.

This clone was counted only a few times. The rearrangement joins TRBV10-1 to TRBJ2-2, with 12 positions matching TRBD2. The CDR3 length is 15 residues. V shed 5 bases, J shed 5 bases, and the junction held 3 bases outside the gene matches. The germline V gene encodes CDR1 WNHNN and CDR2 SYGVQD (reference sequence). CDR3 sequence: CASSTGLAGTGELFF. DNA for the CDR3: TGCGCCAGCAGTACCGGACTAGCGGGGACCGGGGAGCTGTTTTTT.

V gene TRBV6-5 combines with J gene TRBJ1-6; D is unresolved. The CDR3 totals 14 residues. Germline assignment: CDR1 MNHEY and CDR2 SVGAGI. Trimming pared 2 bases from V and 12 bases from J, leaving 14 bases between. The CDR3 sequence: CASSYGQPGGPLHF. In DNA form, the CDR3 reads TGTGCCAGCAGTTACGGTCAGCCCGGCGGACCCCTCCACTTT.